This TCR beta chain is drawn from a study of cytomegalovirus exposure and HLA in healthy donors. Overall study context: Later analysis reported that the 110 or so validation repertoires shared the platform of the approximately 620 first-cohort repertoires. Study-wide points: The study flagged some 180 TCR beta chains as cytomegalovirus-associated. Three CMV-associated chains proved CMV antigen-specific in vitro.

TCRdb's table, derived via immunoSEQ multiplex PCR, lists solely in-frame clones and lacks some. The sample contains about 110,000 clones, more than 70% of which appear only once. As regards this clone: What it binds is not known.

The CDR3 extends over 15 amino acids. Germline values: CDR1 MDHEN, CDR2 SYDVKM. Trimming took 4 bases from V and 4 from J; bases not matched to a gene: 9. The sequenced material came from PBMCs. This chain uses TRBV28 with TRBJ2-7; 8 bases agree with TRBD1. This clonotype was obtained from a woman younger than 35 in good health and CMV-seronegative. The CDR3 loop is CASSSLDRVKYEQYF. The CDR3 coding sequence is TGTGCCAGCAGTTCCCTGGACAGGGTAAAATACGAGCAGTACTTC.